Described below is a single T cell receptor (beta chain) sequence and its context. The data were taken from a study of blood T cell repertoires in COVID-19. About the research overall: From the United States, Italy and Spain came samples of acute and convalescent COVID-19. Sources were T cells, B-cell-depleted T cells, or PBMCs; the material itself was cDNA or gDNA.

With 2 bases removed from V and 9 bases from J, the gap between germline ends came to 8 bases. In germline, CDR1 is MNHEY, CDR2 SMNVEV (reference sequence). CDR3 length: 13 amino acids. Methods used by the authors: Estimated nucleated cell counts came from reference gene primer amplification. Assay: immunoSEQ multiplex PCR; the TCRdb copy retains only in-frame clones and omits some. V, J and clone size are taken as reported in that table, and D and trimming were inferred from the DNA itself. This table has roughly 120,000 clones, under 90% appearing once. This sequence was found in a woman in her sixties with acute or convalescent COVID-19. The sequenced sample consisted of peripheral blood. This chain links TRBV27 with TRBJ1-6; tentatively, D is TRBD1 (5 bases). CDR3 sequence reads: CASSLAGVSPLHF. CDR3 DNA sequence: TGTGCCAGCAGTTTAGCGGGGGTTTCACCCCTCCACTTT.